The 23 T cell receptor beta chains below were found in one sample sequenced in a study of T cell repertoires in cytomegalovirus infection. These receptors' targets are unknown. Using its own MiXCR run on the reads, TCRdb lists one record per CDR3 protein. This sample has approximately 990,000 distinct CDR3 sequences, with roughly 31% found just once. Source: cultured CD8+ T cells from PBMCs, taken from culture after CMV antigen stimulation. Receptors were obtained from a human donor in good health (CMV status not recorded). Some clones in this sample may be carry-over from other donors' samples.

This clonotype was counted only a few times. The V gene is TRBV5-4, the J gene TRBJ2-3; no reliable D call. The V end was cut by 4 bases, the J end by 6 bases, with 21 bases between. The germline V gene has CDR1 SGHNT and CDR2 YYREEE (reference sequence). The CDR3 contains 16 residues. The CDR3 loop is CASSIDVGYLRDTQYF. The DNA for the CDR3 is TGTGCCAGCAGCATCGACGTGGGCTATTTGAGGGATACGCAGTATTTT.

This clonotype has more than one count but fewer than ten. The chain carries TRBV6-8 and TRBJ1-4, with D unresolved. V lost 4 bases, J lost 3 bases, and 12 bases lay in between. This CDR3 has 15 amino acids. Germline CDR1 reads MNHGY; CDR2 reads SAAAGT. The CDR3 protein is CASSFTHGPNEKLFF. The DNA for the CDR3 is TGTGCCAGCAGTTTTACGCACGGACCTAATGAAAAACTGTTTTTT.

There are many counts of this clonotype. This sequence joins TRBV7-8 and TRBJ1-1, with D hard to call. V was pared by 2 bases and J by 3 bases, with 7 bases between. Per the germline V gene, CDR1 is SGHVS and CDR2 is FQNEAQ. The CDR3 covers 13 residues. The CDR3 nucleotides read TGTGCCAGCAGCTTATGGGCGCACACTGAAGCTTTCTTT. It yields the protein CASSLWAHTEAFF.

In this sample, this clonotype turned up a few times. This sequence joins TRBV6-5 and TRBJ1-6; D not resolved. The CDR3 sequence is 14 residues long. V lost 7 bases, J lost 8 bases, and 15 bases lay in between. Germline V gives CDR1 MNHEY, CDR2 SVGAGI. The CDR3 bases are TGTGCCAGCACCCCGGAGCCCAGCTATTCACCCCTCCACTTT. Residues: CASTPEPSYSPLHF.

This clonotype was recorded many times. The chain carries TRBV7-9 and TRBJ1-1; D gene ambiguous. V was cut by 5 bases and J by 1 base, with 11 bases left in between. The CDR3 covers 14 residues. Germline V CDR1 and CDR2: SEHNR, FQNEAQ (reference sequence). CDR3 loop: CASSRRVSNTEAFF. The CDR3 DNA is TGTGCCAGCAGCCGTCGGGTATCGAACACTGAAGCTTTCTTT.

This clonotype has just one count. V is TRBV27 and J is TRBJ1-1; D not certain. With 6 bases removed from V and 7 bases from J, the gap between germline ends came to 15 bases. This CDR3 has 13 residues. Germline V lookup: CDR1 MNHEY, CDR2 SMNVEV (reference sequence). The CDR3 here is CASSIYMGFEAFF. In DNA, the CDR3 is TGTGCCAGCAGCATTTATATGGGTTTTGAAGCTTTCTTT.

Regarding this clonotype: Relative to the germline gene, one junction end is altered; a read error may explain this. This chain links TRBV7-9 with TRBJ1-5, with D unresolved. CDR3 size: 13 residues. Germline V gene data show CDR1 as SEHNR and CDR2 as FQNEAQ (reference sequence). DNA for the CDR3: TGTGCCAGCAGTCTGAGTGGGGTGGAGGGCCTGCAATTT. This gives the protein CASSLSGVEGLQF.

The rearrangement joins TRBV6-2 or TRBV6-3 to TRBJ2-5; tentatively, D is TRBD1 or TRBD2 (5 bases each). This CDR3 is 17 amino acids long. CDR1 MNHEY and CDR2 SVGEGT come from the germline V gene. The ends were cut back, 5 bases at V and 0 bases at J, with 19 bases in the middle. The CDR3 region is CASSPLDYDSNQETQYF. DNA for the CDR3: TGTGCCAGCAGTCCACTTGACTATGACAGCAACCAAGAGACCCAGTACTTC.

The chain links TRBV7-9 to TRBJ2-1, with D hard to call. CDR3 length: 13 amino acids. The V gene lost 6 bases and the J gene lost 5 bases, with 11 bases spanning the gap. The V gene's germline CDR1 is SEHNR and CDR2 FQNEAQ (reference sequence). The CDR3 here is CASSSGPNNEQFF. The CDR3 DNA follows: TGTGCCAGCAGTTCCGGCCCCAACAATGAGCAGTTCTTC.

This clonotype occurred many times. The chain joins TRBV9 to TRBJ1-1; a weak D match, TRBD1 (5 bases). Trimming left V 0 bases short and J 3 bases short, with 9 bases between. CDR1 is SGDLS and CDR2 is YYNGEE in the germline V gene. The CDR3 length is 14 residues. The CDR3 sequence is CASSVAGDYTEAFF. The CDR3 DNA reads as TGTGCCAGCAGCGTAGCGGGGGACTACACTGAAGCTTTCTTT.

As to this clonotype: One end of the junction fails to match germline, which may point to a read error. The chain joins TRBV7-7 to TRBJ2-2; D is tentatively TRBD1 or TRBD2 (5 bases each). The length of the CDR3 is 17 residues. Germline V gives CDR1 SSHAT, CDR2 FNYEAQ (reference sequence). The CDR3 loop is CASSLSLDGTHTGELFF. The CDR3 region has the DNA TGTGCTAGCAGCTTAAGCCTCGACGGGACGCACACCGGGGAGCTGTTTTTT. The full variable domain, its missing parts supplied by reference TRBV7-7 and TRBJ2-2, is GAGVSQSPRYKVTKRGQDVTLRCDPISSHATLYWYQQALGQGPEFLTYFNYEAQPDKSGLPSDRFSAERPEGSISTLTIQRTEQRDSAMYRCASSLSLDGTHTGELFFGEGSRLTVL.

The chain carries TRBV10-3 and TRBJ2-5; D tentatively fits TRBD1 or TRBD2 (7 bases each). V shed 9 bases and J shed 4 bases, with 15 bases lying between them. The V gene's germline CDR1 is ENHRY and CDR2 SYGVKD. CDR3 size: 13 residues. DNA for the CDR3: TGTGCCATACGACAGGGCGGGAGAGAGACCCAGTACTTC. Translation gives CAIRQGGRETQYF.

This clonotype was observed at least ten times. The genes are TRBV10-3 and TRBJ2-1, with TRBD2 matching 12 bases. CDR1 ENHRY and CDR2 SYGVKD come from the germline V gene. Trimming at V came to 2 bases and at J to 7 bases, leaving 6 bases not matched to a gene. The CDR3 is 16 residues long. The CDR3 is CAISEASGGAGNEQFF. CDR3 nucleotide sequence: TGTGCCATCAGTGAGGCTAGCGGGGGGGCCGGGAATGAGCAGTTCTTC.

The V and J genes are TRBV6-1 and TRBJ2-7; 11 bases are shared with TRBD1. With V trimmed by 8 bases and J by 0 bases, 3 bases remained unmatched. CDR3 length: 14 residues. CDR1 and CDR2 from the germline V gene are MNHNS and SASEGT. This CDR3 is CASEGTGGSYEQYF. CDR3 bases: TGTGCCAGCGAAGGGACAGGGGGCTCCTACGAGCAGTACTTC.

CDR3 region: CASSLGGERRQETQYF. For the CDR3, the DNA is TGTGCCAGCAGCTTAGGAGGAGAAAGGCGGCAAGAGACCCAGTACTTC. This sequence joins TRBV7-9 and TRBJ2-5; D is uncertain. The V end lost 1 base, the J end lost 2 bases, and 14 bases lay between the germline ends. The germline CDR1 and CDR2 sequences are SEHNR and FQNEAQ (reference sequence). The CDR3 has 16 residues.

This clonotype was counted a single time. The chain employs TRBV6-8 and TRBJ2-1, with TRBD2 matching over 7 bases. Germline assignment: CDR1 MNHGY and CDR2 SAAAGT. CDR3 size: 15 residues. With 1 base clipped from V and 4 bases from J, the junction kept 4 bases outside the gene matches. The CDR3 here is CASSYFPAGYNEQFF. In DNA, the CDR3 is TGTGCCAGCAGTTACTTCCCAGCGGGGTACAATGAGCAGTTCTTC.

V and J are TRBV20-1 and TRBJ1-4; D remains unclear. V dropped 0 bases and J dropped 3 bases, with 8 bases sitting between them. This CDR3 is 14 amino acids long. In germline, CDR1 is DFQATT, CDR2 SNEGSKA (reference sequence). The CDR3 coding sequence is TGCAGTGCTAGAGATCTCTGGGCTAATGAAAAACTGTTTTTT. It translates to CSARDLWANEKLFF.

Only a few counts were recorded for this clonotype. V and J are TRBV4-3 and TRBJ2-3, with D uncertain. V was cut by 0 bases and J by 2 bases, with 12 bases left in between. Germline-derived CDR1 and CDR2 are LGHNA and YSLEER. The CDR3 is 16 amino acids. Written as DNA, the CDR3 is TGCGCCAGCAGCCAAGATAGCTCGCGGTACACAGATACGCAGTATTTT. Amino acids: CASSQDSSRYTDTQYF.

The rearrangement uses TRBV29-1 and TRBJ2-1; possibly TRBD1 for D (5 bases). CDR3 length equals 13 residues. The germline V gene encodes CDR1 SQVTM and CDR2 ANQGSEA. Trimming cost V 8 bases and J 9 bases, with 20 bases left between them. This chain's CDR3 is CSIRINSDIEQFF. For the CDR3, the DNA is TGCAGCATACGGATCAACTCGGACATTGAGCAGTTCTTC.

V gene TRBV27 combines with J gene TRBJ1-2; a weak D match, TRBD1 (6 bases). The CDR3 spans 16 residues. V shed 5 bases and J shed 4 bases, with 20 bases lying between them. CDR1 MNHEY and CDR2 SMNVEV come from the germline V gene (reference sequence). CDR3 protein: CASSPGWSRGGYGYTF. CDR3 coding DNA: TGTGCCAGCAGTCCTGGATGGAGCAGGGGCGGCTATGGCTACACCTTC.

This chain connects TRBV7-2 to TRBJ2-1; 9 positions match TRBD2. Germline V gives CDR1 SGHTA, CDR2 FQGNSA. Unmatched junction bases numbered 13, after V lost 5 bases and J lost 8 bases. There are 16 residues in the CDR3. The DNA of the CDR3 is TGTGCCAGCAGCCCGTACGGAGCGGGGGGCCGCGATGAGCAGTTCTTC. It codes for CASSPYGAGGRDEQFF.

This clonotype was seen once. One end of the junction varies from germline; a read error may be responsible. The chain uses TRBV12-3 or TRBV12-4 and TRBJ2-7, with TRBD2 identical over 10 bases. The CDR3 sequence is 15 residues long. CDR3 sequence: CANSSISGGTYEQYF. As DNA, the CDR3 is TGTGCCAACAGTTCAATTAGCGGGGGGACCTACGAGCAGTACTTC.

DNA for the CDR3: TGTGCCAGCAGCCGATCTCTGGGGGCCAACGTCCTGACTTTC. Translated: CASSRSLGANVLTF. The V call is TRBV6-1, the J call TRBJ2-6; unclear D gene. The CDR3 sequence is 14 residues long. Germline CDR1 is MNHNS and CDR2 is SASEGT. Trimming shortened V by 6 bases and J by 4 bases, and 10 bases separated the two germline ends.